This TCR beta chain is from a study of beta chain features in type 1 diabetes. The whole isolated RNA underwent reverse transcription, so sequencing captured expressed TCRB transcripts. Method: immunoSEQ multiplex PCR; TCRdb's copy keeps in-frame clones and lacks some. The sample consists of 900,000 or so clones, about 17% of them appearing once. Germline CDR1 is MDHEN and CDR2 is SYDVKM. The CDR3 has 10 amino acids. Trimming took off 10 bases at V and 5 bases at J, with 7 bases between the two ends. J is TRBJ2-3 and V is TRBV28; D remains unclear. Sequencing used naive CD4+ T cells from blood. This receptor was identified in a young woman in good health. The CDR3 nucleotides read TGTGCCACCTGGGGAGATACGCAGTATTTT. Translation gives CATWGDTQYF.